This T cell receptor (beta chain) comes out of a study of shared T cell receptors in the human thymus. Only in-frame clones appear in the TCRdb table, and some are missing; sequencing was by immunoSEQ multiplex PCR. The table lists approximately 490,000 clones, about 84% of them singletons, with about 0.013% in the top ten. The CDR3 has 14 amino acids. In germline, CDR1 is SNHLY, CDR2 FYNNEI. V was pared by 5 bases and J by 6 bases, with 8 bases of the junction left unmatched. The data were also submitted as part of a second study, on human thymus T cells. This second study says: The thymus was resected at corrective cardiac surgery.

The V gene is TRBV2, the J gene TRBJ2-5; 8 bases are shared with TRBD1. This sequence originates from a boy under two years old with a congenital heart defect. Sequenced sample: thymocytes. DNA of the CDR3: TGTGCCAGCAGTCCGGGACAGGCTGGGCAGACCCAGTACTTC. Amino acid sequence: CASSPGQAGQTQYF.